The rows below give T cell receptor beta chains drawn from one sample of a study of siplizumab effects on memory and regulatory T cells. Sequencing used immunoSEQ multiplex PCR; TCRdb keeps in-frame clones, though not all of them. The sample lists about 91,000 clones, approximately 96% seen once, with 0.03% to 0.035% in the top ten. The sample consisted of naive CD4+ T cells sorted from blood. Source of these receptors: a human donor in good health. Each CDR3 is given with its conserved first and last residue. The D gene is left open where the match is weak. Clone size, where shown, is once, few, many, or a class for clones that have expanded.

v_call,d_call,j_call,clone_size,cdr3_aa,cdr3_nt
TRBV27,NA,TRBJ2-7,NA,CASSLNRNVNEQYF,TGTGCCAGCAGTTTAAATCGGAATGTCAACGAGCAGTACTTC
TRBV13,NA,TRBJ2-6,NA,CASSFNLGPYSGANVLTF,TGTGCCAGCAGCTTTAACCTGGGGCCTTACTCTGGGGCCAACGTCCTGACTTTC
TRBV5-1,TRBD1,TRBJ1-2,few,CASSRLTGLLPSNYGYTF,TGCGCCAGCAGCCGACTGACAGGGCTGCTACCATCTAACTATGGCTACACCTTC
TRBV4-2,TRBD2,TRBJ2-7,NA,CASSPNTASGLYEQYF,TGTGCCAGCAGCCCTAATACGGCTAGCGGCCTCTACGAGCAGTACTTC
TRBV27,NA,TRBJ1-1,NA,CASSFILASGTEAFF,TGTGCCAGCAGTTTCATTTTGGCTAGTGGGACTGAAGCTTTCTTT
TRBV7-2,NA,TRBJ2-7,NA,CASSLVGPYEQYF,TGTGCCAGCAGCTTAGTGGGTCCCTACGAGCAGTACTTC
TRBV7-3,NA,TRBJ2-3,NA,CASSTRGTDTQYF,TGTGCCAGCAGCACGCGGGGTACAGATACGCAGTATTTT
TRBV18,TRBD1,TRBJ1-5,NA,CASSPNAGGQPQHF,TGTGCCAGCTCACCGAATGCAGGGGGCCAGCCCCAGCATTTT
TRBV30,NA,TRBJ2-5,NA,CAWNPGQETQYF,TGTGCCTGGAATCCAGGACAAGAGACCCAGTACTTC
TRBV4-2,NA,TRBJ1-1,NA,CASSQPRQGLLNTEAFF,TGTGCCAGCAGCCAACCTCGCCAGGGCCTCCTGAACACTGAAGCTTTCTTT
TRBV30,TRBD2,TRBJ2-5,NA,CAWSVGWTGGGEGNQYF,TGTGCCTGGAGTGTAGGGTGGACCGGGGGAGGGGAGGGGAACCAGTACTTC
TRBV11-2,TRBD2,TRBJ2-7,NA,CASSLGAGGPYEQYF,TGTGCCAGCAGCTTAGGGGCGGGGGGCCCCTACGAGCAGTACTTC
TRBV19,TRBD1,TRBJ2-5,NA,CASSIAGGETQYF,TGTGCCAGTAGTATAGCAGGGGGAGAGACCCAGTACTTC
TRBV6-6,TRBD1,TRBJ1-5,NA,CASSIKAGTGDQPQHF,TGTGCCAGCAGTATTAAAGCCGGGACAGGGGATCAGCCCCAGCATTTT
TRBV11-2,NA,TRBJ2-7,once,CASSSRTESYEQYF,TGTGCCAGCAGCTCGCGGACAGAATCCTACGAGCAGTACTTC
TRBV9,NA,TRBJ2-3,NA,CASSRIGGTDTQYF,TGTGCCAGCAGCCGAATCGGGGGCACAGATACGCAGTATTTT
TRBV4-1,NA,TRBJ2-4,NA,CASSQVREAQYF,TGCGCCAGCAGCCAAGTCAGGGAGGCCCAGTACTTC
TRBV9,TRBD2,TRBJ2-3,NA,CASSQRSRPSGGSTDTQYF,TGTGCCAGCAGCCAGCGTAGTCGGCCTAGCGGGGGAAGCACAGATACGCAGTATTTT
TRBV30,NA,TRBJ1-3,NA,CAWSVSSGNTIYF,TGTGCCTGGAGTGTCTCCTCTGGAAACACCATATATTTT
TRBV4-1,NA,TRBJ1-6,few,CASSQTGLPNSPLHF,TGCGCCAGCAGCCAAACAGGGTTGCCGAATTCACCCCTCCACTTT
TRBV6-1,NA,TRBJ1-2,NA,CASSGLMLGGYTF,TGTGCCAGCAGTGGGTTAATGCTCGGGGGCTACACCTTC
TRBV18,NA,TRBJ1-2,NA,CASSLSGGVLIGYTF,TGTGCCAGCTCATTGTCTGGAGGCGTTCTTATTGGCTACACCTTC
TRBV5-6,NA,TRBJ1-5,NA,CASSLMGSGDGQPQHF,TGTGCCAGCAGCTTGATGGGATCAGGGGACGGTCAGCCCCAGCATTTT
TRBV5-6,NA,TRBJ2-3,NA,CASTQSPWDTQYF,TGTGCCAGCACCCAATCTCCGTGGGATACGCAGTATTTT
TRBV6-5,TRBD1,TRBJ2-7,once,CASKGQGSGEQYF,TGTGCCAGCAAGGGACAGGGGTCGGGCGAGCAGTACTTC
TRBV7-2,NA,TRBJ2-4,NA,CASSLITLSAKNIQYF,TGTGCCAGCAGCTTAATAACTCTATCGGCCAAAAACATTCAGTACTTC
TRBV18,NA,TRBJ1-2,NA,CASSPGTFGYTF,TGTGCCAGCTCACCGGGGACATTTGGCTACACCTTC